This record concerns one TCR beta chain sequence. It has no known antigen specificity. Base qualities are not recorded, but no much larger clone differs from it by a single base. Ficoll-Paque density gradient centrifugation was the method used to isolate PBMCs. The sample belongs to a study of T-cell memory formation after mild COVID-19 (TCRdb year 2021). A note on the overall study: TCR sequence clusters from the two donors were found to be largely donor specific. In a couple of donors, T-cell clones that expanded and contracted after mild COVID-19 were tracked by sequencing TCRalpha and TCRbeta repertoires over time. The cohort comprised two young, previously healthy adult volunteers, one female and one male.

The sequencing machine was an Illumina NovaSeq 6000. cDNA libraries for TCRalpha and TCRbeta were prepared by 5'RACE using constant-segment primers, with sample barcodes and unique molecular identifiers added. Trizol reagent was used to extract RNA from every sample. The libraries were amplified in two PCR steps, and the second step added a second sample barcode and Illumina TruSeq adapters. Sequencing of libraries was performed on an Illumina NovaSeq with 2 x 150 bp paired-end reads. The paper's processing steps were these. Reads were demultiplexed and collapsed into UMI-guided consensus sequences with migec v1.2.7. Using mixcr v2.1.11, UMI consensuses were aligned to TRA and TRB V and J templates and then assembled into clonotypes. Clonotypes were classified as expanded or contracted when called significant by both edgeR and NoisET, with noise models trained on biological replicates. For edgeR calls, the thresholds were a false discovery rate-adjusted p below 0.01 and a log2 fold-change of 1. As an exploratory analysis of dynamics, PCA with hierarchical clustering was applied to max-normalized trajectories of the 1000 most abundant clonotypes. The CD4 or CD8 phenotype of responding clones was assigned using the separately sequenced CD4+ and CD8+ repertoires. TCRdb reanalyzed the raw reads on its own, using fastp at Q25 for trimming and MiXCR for clone calling, and kept in-frame beta chains. Identical CDR3 protein sequences are pooled into one entry, listed with their most common genes and DNA. V and J calls and clone size were set by TCRdb, not the authors. The sample table shows hundreds of thousands of distinct CDR3 sequences, and just over 20% are seen once. The ten largest clones take up 12% of the sample.

Spanning cysteine to phenylalanine, the CDR3 consists of 14 amino acids. Of all the DNA, just the CDR3 is kept, 42 bases in frame from base 1. Unmatched junction bases come to 7, with V trimmed by 5 bases and J by 4 bases. Reading the germline V gene gives CDR1 LGHNA and CDR2 YSLEER. General conclusions and limits of the study: Clones that contracted from day 15 to 85 showed balanced CD4/CD8 phenotypes, whereas a second wave of clones that expanded from day 15 to 37 leaned towards CD4+. Contracting CD4+ clones were located mainly in the CM and EM memory subsets, whereas CD8+ clones were found to be enriched in EMRA. The second-wave clones that peaked on day 37 were not confirmed to be SARS-CoV-2 specific. Some responding clones were detected in pre-infection memory, which suggested that pre-existing cross-reactive memory T cells had joined the SARS-CoV-2 response. Only a couple of mild cases were covered by the study, and larger cohorts that include severe cases with pre-infection samples were considered necessary.

The sample was PBMCs or a T cell subset sorted from them (not recorded which). The rearranged segments are TRBV4-3 and TRBJ1-1, and TRBD1 matches 7 of the central bases. This clonotype was obtained from an adult woman who had mild COVID-19 (a few samples of this study predate the infection). The sample titles of this study are shuffled in the database, so cell type and time point are left out; the donor was told from shared clones. The CDR3 amino acid sequence is: CASSANRGITEAFF. The nucleotide sequence reads as follows: TGCGCCAGCAGCGCAAACAGGGGCATCACTGAAGCTTTCTTT.